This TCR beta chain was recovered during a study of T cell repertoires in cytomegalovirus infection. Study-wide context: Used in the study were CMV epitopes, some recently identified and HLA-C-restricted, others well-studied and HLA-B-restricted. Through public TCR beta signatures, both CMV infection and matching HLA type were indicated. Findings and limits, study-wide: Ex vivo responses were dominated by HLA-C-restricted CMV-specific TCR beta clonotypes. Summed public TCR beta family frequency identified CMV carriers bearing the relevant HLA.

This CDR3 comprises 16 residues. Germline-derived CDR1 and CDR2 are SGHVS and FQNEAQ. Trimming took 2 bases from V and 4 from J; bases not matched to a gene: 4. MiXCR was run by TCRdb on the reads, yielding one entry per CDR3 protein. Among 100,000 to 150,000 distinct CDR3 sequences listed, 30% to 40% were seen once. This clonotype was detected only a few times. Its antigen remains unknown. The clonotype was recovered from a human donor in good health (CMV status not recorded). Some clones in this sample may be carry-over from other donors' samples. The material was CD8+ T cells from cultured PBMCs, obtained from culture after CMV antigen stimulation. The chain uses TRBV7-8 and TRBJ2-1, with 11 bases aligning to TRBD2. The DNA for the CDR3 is TGTGCCAGCAGCTTAACCGGGACTAGCGGTTACAATGAGCAGTTCTTC. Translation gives CASSLTGTSGYNEQFF.